This T cell receptor beta chain was obtained from a study of cytomegalovirus exposure and HLA in healthy donors. Comments on this clone: Its antigen is as yet unknown.

Study outcomes and limitations: Relative to the roughly 640-donor mean, N-insertions were reportedly fewer in an Asian-associated ancestry cluster in a later analysis. Specificity of a few CMV-associated chains for CMV antigens was verified in vitro.

Both 60 Vbeta primers and 13 Jbeta primers went into the PCR. Per the authors' pipeline: Unique TCR beta chains numbered about 72 million in a later analysis, with 10 million to 14 million shared. Sequenced by immunoSEQ multiplex PCR; TCRdb stores in-frame clones only, minus some. The V and J calls and the clone size are those of that table, but D and trimming were determined from the DNA. The sample contains about 92,000 clones, approximately 70% of which appear only once. Sequences were obtained from PBMCs. This TCR came from a man aged 45 to 65 in good health and CMV-seronegative.

The CDR3 loop reads CASSLAGQGADQPQHF. Here the CDR3 DNA reads TGCGCCAGCAGCTTGGCGGGACAGGGCGCGGATCAGCCCCAGCATTTT. This chain connects TRBV5-1 to TRBJ1-5; 9 nucleotides match TRBD1. The CDR3 spans 16 residues. Germline CDR1 SGHRS, CDR2 YFSETQ. With V trimmed by 0 bases and J by 5 bases, 6 bases remained unmatched.